This record looks at one T cell receptor (beta chain) sequence and its context. Antigen unknown. Treatment specified: randomized to nivolumab then ipilimumab (arm A) or the reverse (arm B). DNA-damaging chemotherapy had not been given to any patient beforehand. The data stem from a study of sequential checkpoint blockade in melanoma. Clones were sequenced by immunoSEQ multiplex PCR, and TCRdb holds only the in-frame ones, with some missing. The table has about 3,700 clones, roughly 24% seen once. Notes on the study in general: Mutational load did not correlate with tumor T-cell fraction or clonality.

V was pared by 3 bases and J by 0 bases, with 13 bases between. The CDR3 has 16 residues. Germline-derived CDR1 and CDR2 are LNHNV and YYDKDF (reference sequence). This clonotype was obtained from a human donor with melanoma. The V and J genes are TRBV15 and TRBJ2-3, with D perhaps TRBD1 (5 bases). Material: tumor tissue (inferred from file names), obtained from a patient given nivolumab and ipilimumab in sequence. CDR3 loop: CATSSRTRPSTDTQYF. The CDR3, as DNA: TGTGCCACCAGCAGTCGGACAAGACCTAGCACAGATACGCAGTATTTT.